The 7 T cell receptor beta chains below come from one sample, sequenced in a study of regulatory T cells in long-lasting Graves disease (dated by TCRdb to the early 2020s). Interpreted using the paper, the time point label stands for: newly diagnosed GD, antithyroid drugs for less than 3 months. RNA was extracted from PBMCs in TRIzol for both TCR sequencing and RNA sequencing. Receptor amplification or capture employed multiplex PCR. The listed sequencing device is Illumina HiSeq 4000. TCR beta libraries were built with iRepertoire HTBI primers and Arm-PCR amplification of CDR3 regions. Starting from the raw public reads, TCRdb applied fastp trimming at Q25, assembled clones with MiXCR and retained in-frame beta chains. Each CDR3 protein appears once, grouped with its most common genes and DNA. A total of some 500,000 distinct CDR3 sequences appear in this sample, 15% to 20% of them only once. 25% of the sample is in the top ten clones.

This same sample was also part of a study on T cells in Graves' hyperthyroidism and ophthalmopathy.

The material was peripheral blood mononuclear cells (PBMCs), obtained at new diagnosis, from a patient treated with antithyroid drugs. Receptors were obtained from a woman aged 35-65 years with Graves disease. Donor details come from another sample of the same person, matched by shared clones.

This clonotype occurred many times. The chain is built from TRBV13 and TRBJ2-1; 11 positions match TRBD2. Germline V lookup: CDR1 PRHDT, CDR2 FYEKMQ (reference sequence). V shed 1 base and J 7 bases; nucleotides not matched to a gene: 3. The length of the CDR3 is 15 residues. The CDR3 DNA reads TGTGCCAGCAGCTTAGAGTCTAGCGGGGGGAATGAGCAGTTCTTC. Amino acid sequence: CASSLESSGGNEQFF.

In its sample, this clonotype was seen many times. The rearrangement uses TRBV5-1 and TRBJ1-1; D gene unclear. V lost 0 bases to trimming and J lost 1 base, with 13 bases between them. The CDR3 has 16 amino acids. From germline, CDR1 is SGHRS and CDR2 YFSETQ. The CDR3 is CASSLALLSWNTEAFF. The CDR3 DNA sequence: TGCGCCAGCAGCTTGGCCCTCTTGTCTTGGAACACTGAAGCTTTCTTT.

This clonotype was counted only a few times. The genes are TRBV28 and TRBJ2-1, with 8 bases matching TRBD1. V dropped 2 bases and J dropped 8; count of bases not matched to a gene: 14. There are 17 residues in the CDR3. Germline assignment: CDR1 MDHEN and CDR2 SYDVKM. This chain's CDR3 is CASSLPALRQGSDEQFF. CDR3 DNA: TGTGCCAGCAGTTTACCCGCCCTTCGACAGGGGAGCGATGAGCAGTTCTTC.

CDR3 amino acids: CASSRQGGRTGNTIYF. The CDR3 DNA sequence: TGTGCCAGTAGTAGACAAGGGGGACGAACTGGAAACACCATATATTTT. The chain uses TRBV19 and TRBJ1-3, with D possibly TRBD1 on 6 matching bases. Deletions cut 4 bases from V and 2 bases from J, with 15 bases between. The CDR3 consists of 16 residues. Per germline, CDR1 LNHDA and CDR2 SQIVND (reference sequence).

This clonotype was seen a handful of times. The V and J genes are TRBV12-3 or TRBV12-4 and TRBJ2-2, with D maybe TRBD1 (6 bases). This CDR3 is built from 16 residues. V was clipped by 6 bases and J by 3 bases, with 17 bases between them. CDR3 nucleotide sequence: TGTGCCAGCAGCCCCACTTCCAGGGGAGACACCGGGGAGCTGTTTTTT. This codes for CASSPTSRGDTGELFF.

The V gene is TRBV10-1, the J gene TRBJ1-1; D possibly corresponds to TRBD1 (5 bases). Germline V gene lookup returns CDR1 WNHNN and CDR2 SYGVQD (reference sequence). This CDR3 has 15 residues. Trimming pared 0 bases from V and 4 bases from J, leaving 12 bases between. The CDR3 DNA reads TGCGCCAGCAGTGAGTCGAAACGGGGACCCACTGAAGCTTTCTTT. It specifies CASSESKRGPTEAFF.

This clonotype was counted a few times. The chain carries TRBV27 and TRBJ2-2, with 7 bases fitting TRBD2. This CDR3 spans 15 amino acids. J lost 5 bases, V lost 5 bases, and 8 bases had no gene match. CDR1 and CDR2 (germline): MNHEY, SMNVEV (reference sequence). This CDR3 reads CASSPATSPTGELFF. CDR3 DNA sequence: TGTGCCAGCAGTCCCGCGACTAGCCCTACCGGGGAGCTGTTTTTT.